This T cell receptor beta chain was identified in a study of regulatory T cells in long-lasting Graves disease. At least ten counts were recorded for this clonotype. The antigen is not known. Through Arm-PCR of CDR3 regions and iRepertoire HTBI primers, TCR beta libraries were built. TCRdb independently ran MiXCR on the multiplex PCR reads; one entry per CDR3 protein. The data contain approximately 380,000 distinct CDR3 sequences, more than 20% of them singletons. Regarding the study as a whole: A limited number of samples was an acknowledged limitation. The number of shared public clonotypes was higher in persistent patients (2,741) than new patients (approximately 1,000). TRBV28 was favored in persistent disease, as were TRBJ1-2 and TRBJ2-5.

Stated time point: persistent/refractory GD, antithyroid drugs over 5 years with positive TRAb. The authors made the TCR library using RNA they extracted from PBMCs. By American Thyroid Association guidelines, Graves' disease was diagnosed in the cohort. This CDR3 comprises 14 residues. V was shortened by 6 bases and J by 4 bases, with 15 bases between the two germline ends. Germline CDR1 is SNHLY and CDR2 is FYNNEI. Sequencing used peripheral blood mononuclear cells (PBMCs), obtained when the disease was refractory, from a patient treated with antithyroid drugs. V and J are TRBV2 and TRBJ1-2; maybe TRBD1 (6 bases). This sequence originates from a female donor with Graves disease. CDR3: CASSLTGVGYGYTF. In nucleotides, the CDR3 is TGTGCCAGCAGCTTGACAGGTGTCGGCTATGGCTACACCTTC.